This is a list of T cell receptor beta chains from one sample in a study of blood T cell repertoires in COVID-19. Assay: immunoSEQ multiplex PCR; the TCRdb copy retains only in-frame clones and omits some. The repertoire has fewer than 130,000 clones, approximately 82% of them found once; the top ten carry roughly 3.8%. The specimen was peripheral blood. The receptor source for this set is a woman aged 80 or older with acute or convalescent COVID-19. Each CDR3 is given with its conserved first and last residue. The order of the fields is V gene, J gene, D gene, clone size, CDR3 protein, CDR3 DNA. A D gene is named only where the DNA matches it firmly. Some rows mark clone size as missing; the rest say once, few, many or name a class of expanded clone.

>TRBV5-4|TRBJ2-1|TRBD2|few
CASSPRLADYNEQFF
TGTGCCAGCAGCCCGAGACTAGCGGATTACAATGAGCAGTTCTTC
>TRBV28|TRBJ1-2|TRBD1|.
CASRRQGAVGGYTF
TGTGCCAGCAGGCGACAGGGGGCAGTGGGTGGCTACACCTTC
>TRBV6-5|TRBJ1-5|.|.
CASTPDRRGNQPQHF
TGTGCCAGCACCCCAGACAGGCGGGGCAATCAGCCCCAGCATTTT
>TRBV20-1|TRBJ2-7|TRBD1|.
CSASPSGGQIAYEQYF
TGCAGTGCTAGTCCCTCAGGGGGACAGATTGCCTACGAGCAGTACTTC
>TRBV21-1|TRBJ1-5|.|.
CASSKTGGQRNYSNQPQHF
TGTGCCAGCAGCAAAACCGGGGGACAGAGGAATTATAGCAATCAGCCCCAGCATTTT
>TRBV6-5|TRBJ2-7|TRBD1|.
CASSRTGLTRPLF
TGTGCCAGCAGTCGGACAGGGTTAACTCGGCCCCTCTTC
>TRBV5-4|TRBJ1-2|TRBD1|.
CASSLGGTGDGGYGYTF
TGTGCCAGCAGCCTTGGCGGGACAGGGGATGGGGGCTATGGCTACACCTTC
>TRBV18|TRBJ1-1|.|.
CASSPGRGNTEAFF
TGTGCCAGCTCACCAGGCAGGGGGAACACTGAAGCTTTCTTT
>TRBV4-2|TRBJ2-7|TRBD1|.
CASSQDVPLLGGFYEQYF
TGTGCCAGCAGCCAAGATGTCCCCCTGCTAGGGGGCTTTTACGAGCAGTACTTC
>TRBV30|TRBJ1-6|TRBD1|.
CAWSVPGTGYNSPLHF
TGTGCCTGGAGTGTACCCGGGACAGGGTATAATTCACCCCTCCACTTT
>TRBV6-1|TRBJ2-1|.|.
CASSEFISINNEQFF
TGTGCCAGCAGTGAATTTATCAGTATAAACAATGAGCAGTTCTTC
>TRBV28|TRBJ2-1|TRBD2|.
CASTLAGGSEQFF
TGTGCCAGCACACTAGCGGGGGGATCTGAGCAGTTCTTC
>TRBV10-3|TRBJ2-7|TRBD2|.
CATAPGLAGDVEQYF
TGTGCCACCGCGCCGGGGCTAGCGGGAGATGTCGAGCAGTACTTC
>TRBV7-2|TRBJ2-5|TRBD2|.
CASSFSGGVYETQYF
TGTGCCAGCAGCTTCAGCGGGGGGGTCTATGAGACCCAGTACTTC
>TRBV5-1|TRBJ1-2|.|.
CASSRGQGGDLEGYTF
TGCGCCAGCAGCCGGGGGCAGGGAGGGGATTTGGAAGGCTACACCTTC
>TRBV19|TRBJ2-3|.|.
CASSIGPPGTDTQYF
TGTGCCAGTAGTATTGGGCCCCCTGGCACAGATACGCAGTATTTT
>TRBV12-3/TRBV12-4|TRBJ1-2|TRBD1|.
CASTPTGYGYTF
TGTGCCAGCACCCCGACAGGGTATGGCTACACCTTC
>TRBV19|TRBJ1-6|TRBD1|.
CASSENRGSNSPLHF
TGTGCCAGTAGCGAGAACAGGGGGAGCAATTCACCCCTCCACTTT
>TRBV29-1|TRBJ1-5|.|.
CSVSGNSNQPQHF
TGCAGCGTTTCAGGGAATAGCAATCAGCCCCAGCATTTT
>TRBV30|TRBJ2-7|TRBD2|.
CAWSVGLAGVEQYF
TGTGCCTGGAGTGTAGGGCTAGCGGGGGTCGAGCAGTACTTC
>TRBV5-1|TRBJ1-1|TRBD1|.
CASSLGRDSEAFF
TGCGCCAGCAGCCTAGGACGGGACAGTGAAGCTTTCTTT
>TRBV5-1|TRBJ1-4|.|few
CASSPGSNEKLFF
TGCGCCAGCAGCCCGGGAAGTAATGAAAAACTGTTTTTT
>TRBV11-2|TRBJ2-3|.|.
CASSSGLFTDTQYF
TGTGCCAGCAGCTCGGGACTTTTCACAGATACGCAGTATTTT
>TRBV5-6|TRBJ2-1|.|.
CASSAILGEQFF
TGTGCCAGCAGCGCCATACTTGGTGAGCAGTTCTTC
>TRBV3-1/TRBV3-2|TRBJ1-2|.|once
CASSQDLQVGYTF
TGTGCCAGCAGCCAAGATTTGCAGGTTGGCTACACCTTC
>TRBV7-2|TRBJ2-3|TRBD2|.
CASSLASGTDTQYF
TGTGCCAGCAGCTTAGCTAGCGGGACAGATACGCAGTATTTT
>TRBV25-1|TRBJ1-1|.|.
CASSESRDTEAFF
TGTGCCAGCAGTGAATCTCGGGATACTGAAGCTTTCTTT
>TRBV7-2|TRBJ1-2|TRBD1|.
CASTEGTGAYGYTF
TGTGCCAGCACCGAGGGGACAGGGGCCTATGGCTACACCTTC
>TRBV25-1|TRBJ1-2|.|.
CASSGWDSGDGYTF
TGTGCCAGCAGTGGTTGGGACTCGGGGGATGGCTACACCTTC
>TRBV6-5|TRBJ2-1|.|once
CASSPGLRNEQFF
TGTGCCAGCAGTCCGGGACTTAGAAATGAGCAGTTCTTC
>TRBV7-2|TRBJ1-6|.|.
CASSLLAGDSPLHF
TGTGCCAGCAGCTTACTTGCAGGGGATTCACCCCTCCACTTT
>TRBV5-6|TRBJ1-5|TRBD1|.
CASSFGTGIQPQHF
TGTGCCAGCAGCTTCGGGACAGGGATTCAGCCCCAGCATTTT
>TRBV27|TRBJ1-2|.|few
CASSRQADFVYTF
TGTGCCAGCAGTCGACAGGCCGATTTTGTCTACACCTTC
>TRBV2|TRBJ1-3|.|.
CAIQDGGNTIYF
TGTGCCATCCAGGATGGAGGAAACACCATATATTTT
>TRBV4-1|TRBJ1-1|TRBD1|many
CASSQGRTGNTEAFF
TGCGCCAGCAGCCAGGGTCGGACAGGGAACACTGAAGCTTTCTTT